Each of the 30 T cell receptor beta chains below was sequenced from the same sample in a study of shared clonotypes between healthy human individuals. Libraries were prepared by immunoSEQ multiplex PCR; TCRdb keeps only in-frame clonotypes and omits some of them. The table records about 1.1 million clones, about 84% of them present only once. Material: memory CD4+ T cells from PBMCs. The subset denotes: CD45RA-negative fraction. These receptors were taken from a man younger than 35 in good health. Some clones in this sample may be carry-over from other donors' samples.

Notes on this clone: The same CDR3 is also encoded by other DNA sequences in this sample. The rearrangement links TRBV15 to TRBJ1-2; TRBD1 matches at 10 bases. Germline loops: CDR1 LNHNV, CDR2 YYDKDF (reference sequence). V was pared by 3 bases and J by 4 bases, with 2 bases of the junction left unmatched. This CDR3 has 14 amino acids. The CDR3 loop is CATSRDRGSYGYTF. CDR3 sequence (DNA): TGTGCCACCAGCAGGGACAGGGGGAGCTATGGCTACACCTTC. Combining the CDR3 with reference TRBV15 and TRBJ1-2 gives the whole variable domain DAMVIQNPRYQVTQFGKPVTLSCSQTLNHNVMYWYQQKSSQAPKLLFHYYDKDFNNEADTPDNFQSRRPNTSFCFLDIRSPGLGDTAMYLCATSRDRGSYGYTFGSGTRLTVV.

V gene TRBV29-1 combines with J gene TRBJ2-5; D perhaps matches TRBD2 (6 bases). Germline V gene data show CDR1 as SQVTM and CDR2 as ANQGSEA. The CDR3 is 12 residues long. V shed 7 bases and J shed 2 bases, with 11 bases lying between them. The CDR3 bases are TGCAGCGGGTCGGGGGATCAAGAGACCCAGTACTTC. Amino acids: CSGSGDQETQYF.

The chain employs TRBV2 and TRBJ2-3; TRBD2 matches 8 bases. V shed 7 bases, J shed 3 bases, and the junction held 6 bases outside the gene matches. This CDR3 comprises 14 residues. Germline lookup yields CDR1 SNHLY and CDR2 FYNNEI. Here the CDR3 DNA reads TGTGCCAGCAAAGTAGCGGGATCGACAGATACGCAGTATTTT. Translating it yields CASKVAGSTDTQYF.

This clone was detected only once. The chain links TRBV11-2 to TRBJ2-7, with 9 bases matching TRBD1. The CDR3 loop spans 14 amino acids. The germline CDR1 and CDR2 sequences are SGHAT and FQNNGV. V lost 5 bases and J lost 3; bases outside the gene matches: 5. The CDR3 here is CASSPLTGGYEQYF. The CDR3 region has the DNA TGTGCCAGCAGCCCCCTGACAGGGGGCTACGAGCAGTACTTC.

This chain links TRBV11-2 with TRBJ2-1; weak D call: TRBD2 (5 bases). Germline loops: CDR1 SGHAT, CDR2 FQNNGV. The CDR3 sequence is 14 residues long. V was pared by 11 bases and J by 12 bases, with 26 bases between. The CDR3, as DNA: TGTGCCGCTAGCCCGGGCTTAACCTCTCGAGGGCAGTTCTTC. It yields the protein CAASPGLTSRGQFF.

The chain joins TRBV2 to TRBJ2-7, with 9 bases that match TRBD1. The CDR3 runs 15 residues. Germline loops: CDR1 SNHLY, CDR2 FYNNEI. Trimming took 4 bases from V and 4 from J; bases not matched to a gene: 8. The DNA of the CDR3 is TGTGCCAGCAGTGGACGGGACAGGGTCACTTACGAGCAGTACTTC. It is translated as CASSGRDRVTYEQYF. The full variable domain, with the rest looked up from reference TRBV2 and TRBJ2-7, is EPEVTQTPSHQVTQMGQEVILRCVPISNHLYFYWYRQILGQKVEFLVSFYNNEISEKSEIFDDQFSVERPDGSNFTLKIRSTKLEDSAMYFCASSGRDRVTYEQYFGPGTRLTVT.

This chain joins TRBV7-8 and TRBJ2-2; 9 bases are a match to TRBD2. The V gene's germline CDR1 is SGHVS and CDR2 FQNEAQ. With 11 bases clipped from V and 1 base from J, the junction kept 5 bases outside the gene matches. This CDR3 comprises 14 residues. The CDR3 sequence is CAARLAVNTGELFF. The CDR3 DNA follows: TGTGCCGCCCGACTAGCGGTGAACACCGGGGAGCTGTTTTTT.

The chain combines TRBV5-1 with TRBJ1-2; 9 bases map to TRBD1. Germline CDR1 reads SGHRS; CDR2 reads YFSETQ. The CDR3 loop spans 13 amino acids. With 4 bases clipped from V and 9 bases from J, the junction kept 7 bases outside the gene matches. The CDR3 sequence is CASSPLTGGSYTF. CDR3 nucleotide sequence: TGCGCCAGCAGCCCCCTGACAGGGGGGAGCTACACCTTC.

This clone occurred once. This may be a read error, as it is one base from a much larger clone. This rearrangement joins TRBV18 to TRBJ2-7, with 10 bases identical to TRBD2. The trim removed 3 bases at V and 3 bases at J, leaving 2 bases unmatched. The CDR3 has 14 residues. Germline lookup yields CDR1 KGHSH and CDR2 LQKENI. The CDR3, as DNA: TGTGCCAGCTCACCGGGGACTAGCGACTACGAGCAGTACTTC. It yields the protein CASSPGTSDYEQYF.

The V call is TRBV25-1, the J call TRBJ1-1; unclear D gene. Germline V gives CDR1 MGHDK, CDR2 SYGVNS. Trimming removed 3 bases at V and 1 base at J, with 0 bases between. The CDR3 has 11 residues. CDR3 DNA: TGTGCCAGCAGTGAGAACACTGAAGCTTTCTTT. Protein sequence: CASSENTEAFF.

V usage is TRBV7-2 and J usage is TRBJ1-1; no clear D. The CDR3 totals 12 residues. Between the trimmed V and J ends, which lost 5 bases and 7 bases, there was a span of 11 bases. The germline gives CDR1 SGHTA, CDR2 FQGNSA. The CDR3 here is CASSPQANEAFF. DNA of the CDR3: TGTGCCAGCAGCCCCCAGGCGAATGAAGCTTTCTTT.

The chain is built from TRBV5-8 and TRBJ1-5, with TRBD1 as a possible D gene (6 bases). CDR3 length equals 14 residues. Looked up from germline, CDR1 is SGHTS and CDR2 is YDEGEE. V gave up 4 bases and J gave up 5 bases, with 13 bases separating them. CDR3 nucleotides: TGTGCCAGCAGCGCTACAGGGACCTATCAGCCCCAGCATTTT. Translation: CASSATGTYQPQHF.

The chain has TRBV5-1 and TRBJ1-5; D is perhaps TRBD1 (5 bases). The length of the CDR3 is 16 residues. Trimming pared 0 bases from V and 6 bases from J, leaving 16 bases between. The germline gives CDR1 SGHRS, CDR2 YFSETQ. The CDR3 nucleotides read TGCGCCAGCAGCTTGGTGGGTCGACGGAGGGGTCAGCCCCAGCATTTT. This sequence encodes CASSLVGRRRGQPQHF.

This clone has a single count. The CDR3 loop reads CASSGSWGRANTGELFF. CDR3 sequence (DNA): TGTGCCAGTAGTGGTTCCTGGGGACGGGCGAACACCGGGGAGCTGTTTTTT. This rearrangement joins TRBV19 to TRBJ2-2, with D perhaps matching TRBD1 or TRBD2 (5 bases each). CDR3 length equals 17 residues. Trimming took off 5 bases at V and 0 bases at J, with 16 bases between the two ends. CDR1 is LNHDA, CDR2 SQIVND, per germline (reference sequence).

The chain combines TRBV25-1 with TRBJ1-4; 8 nucleotides agree with TRBD1. The germline gives CDR1 MGHDK, CDR2 SYGVNS. With 6 bases clipped from V and 7 bases from J, the junction kept 1 base outside the gene matches. The CDR3 has 12 amino acids. CDR3 region: CASSGQGEKLFF. The CDR3 nucleotides read TGTGCCAGCAGCGGACAGGGTGAAAAACTGTTTTTT. Full variable domain (outside the CDR3, taken from reference TRBV25-1 and TRBJ1-4): EADIYQTPRYLVIGTGKKITLECSQTMGHDKMYWYQQDPGMELHLIHYSYGVNSTEKGDLSSESTVSRIRTEHFPLTLESARPSHTSQYLCASSGQGEKLFFGSGTQLSVL.

The DNA of the CDR3 is TGTGCCAGCAATCGAGCGTCAACCGGGGAGCTGTTTTTT. This sequence encodes CASNRASTGELFF. This rearrangement joins TRBV2 to TRBJ2-2; D is ambiguous. CDR1 SNHLY and CDR2 FYNNEI come from the germline V gene. The V and J ends lost 7 bases and 5 bases respectively, with 11 bases between them. The CDR3 consists of 13 residues.

The V and J genes are TRBV28 and TRBJ1-1; 7 bases are a match to TRBD1. The CDR3 sequence is 16 residues long. V was clipped by 7 bases and J by 2 bases; unmatched bases: 13. In germline, CDR1 is MDHEN, CDR2 SYDVKM. As DNA, the CDR3 is TGTGCCAGCACCTTTCGGATGGGACAGTCTAACACTGAAGCTTTCTTT. Residues: CASTFRMGQSNTEAFF. The full variable domain, rest sourced from reference TRBV28 and TRBJ1-1, is DVKVTQSSRYLVKRTGEKVFLECVQDMDHENMFWYRQDPGLGLRLIYFSYDVKMKEKGDIPEGYSVSREKKERFSLILESASTNQTSMYLCASTFRMGQSNTEAFFGQGTRLTVV.

The chain uses TRBV7-2 and TRBJ1-2; D possibly corresponds to TRBD1 (5 bases). From germline, CDR1 is SGHTA and CDR2 FQGNSA. The V gene lost 5 bases and the J gene lost 4 bases, with 11 bases spanning the gap. The CDR3 has 13 amino acids. DNA for the CDR3: TGTGCCAGCAGCCTCACAGGTCGCTATGGCTACACCTTC. Protein sequence: CASSLTGRYGYTF.

The chain couples TRBV10-2 to TRBJ1-4; tentative D call: TRBD1 (5 bases). This CDR3 contains 14 residues. Deletions cut 3 bases from V and 12 bases from J, with 17 bases between. Germline V lookup: CDR1 WSHSY, CDR2 SAAADI. CDR3 region: CASSERTKMRELFF. The CDR3 DNA reads as TGCGCCAGCAGTGAACGGACAAAGATGAGGGAACTGTTTTTT.

The genes are TRBV28 and TRBJ1-2; 10 bases are shared with TRBD1. Germline V CDR1 and CDR2: MDHEN, SYDVKM. With V trimmed by 3 bases and J by 0 bases, 7 bases remained unmatched. The CDR3 consists of 17 residues. The CDR3 nucleotides are TGTGCCAGCAGTTTCCGGGACAGGGGACGTGCTAACTATGGCTACACCTTC. It encodes CASSFRDRGRANYGYTF.

This chain uses TRBV27 with TRBJ2-5; D call uncertain. Germline CDR1 reads MNHEY; CDR2 reads SMNVEV (reference sequence). The CDR3 totals 12 residues. Trimming stripped 3 bases from V and 7 bases from J, with 9 bases between. CDR3 nucleotides: TGTGCCAGCAGTTTGACGGGTCGGACCCAGTACTTC. It translates to CASSLTGRTQYF.

The gene calls are TRBV19 and TRBJ1-1, with 9 bases lining up with TRBD1. The CDR3 extends over 20 amino acids. Germline-derived CDR1 and CDR2 are LNHDA and SQIVND (reference sequence). V trimming: 4 bases; J trimming: 5 bases; junction bases outside the gene matches: 23. The CDR3 DNA follows: TGTGCCAGTAGTACCCTCCCCATCCCTCGGACAGGGGAACGGGGTACTGAAGCTTTCTTT. This gives the protein CASSTLPIPRTGERGTEAFF.

The V and J genes are TRBV6-1 and TRBJ1-5; no clear D. CDR1 and CDR2 from the germline V gene are MNHNS and SASEGT. V lost 0 bases, J lost 6 bases, and 12 bases lay in between. The CDR3 contains 15 residues. The CDR3 DNA sequence: TGTGCCAGCAGTGAAGCACACGGGGTGAGTCAGCCCCAGCATTTT. Translated: CASSEAHGVSQPQHF.

The rearrangement uses TRBV2 and TRBJ2-1; 14 positions match TRBD2. CDR3 size: 18 residues. After removal of 6 bases from V and 1 base from J, the junction contained 8 bases not matched to a gene. Germline lookup yields CDR1 SNHLY and CDR2 FYNNEI. CDR3 loop: CASSPGTSGRGSYNEQFF. In DNA, the CDR3 is TGTGCCAGCAGCCCCGGGACTAGCGGGAGAGGGTCCTACAATGAGCAGTTCTTC.

J is TRBJ2-7 and V is TRBV6-1; D uncertain. V lost 6 bases and J lost 2, with 5 bases in between. Germline CDR1 is MNHNS and CDR2 is SASEGT. The CDR3 is 11 amino acids. The CDR3 nucleotides are TGTGCCAGCAGGTTCACCTACGAGCAGTACTTC. This gives the protein CASRFTYEQYF.

V usage is TRBV9 and J usage is TRBJ2-5; maybe TRBD1 (5 bases). V lost 0 bases to trimming and J lost 3 bases, with 12 bases between them. The V gene's germline CDR1 is SGDLS and CDR2 YYNGEE. The CDR3 is made up of 15 amino acids. CDR3 loop: CASSVDVTREETQYF. In nucleotides, the CDR3 is TGTGCCAGCAGCGTAGACGTCACCAGGGAAGAGACCCAGTACTTC.

V and J are TRBV6-1 and TRBJ2-5, with a weak D call TRBD2 (5 bases). V dropped 6 bases and J dropped 5 bases, with 13 bases sitting between them. The CDR3 is made up of 13 amino acids. The V gene's germline CDR1 is MNHNS and CDR2 SASEGT. The CDR3 loop is CASSRMREETQYF. The CDR3 nucleotides read TGTGCCAGCAGCCGAATGAGGGAGGAGACCCAGTACTTC.

The chain couples TRBV6-4 to TRBJ2-7; D unclear. Germline CDR1 and CDR2: MRHNA and SNTAGT. CDR3 length: 15 amino acids. V lost 0 bases to trimming and J lost 1 base, with 10 bases between them. As DNA, the CDR3 is TGTGCCAGCAGTGACTCGATGCGGATTTCCTACGAGCAGTACTTC. This gives the protein CASSDSMRISYEQYF.

V usage is TRBV5-6 and J usage is TRBJ1-1; 8 bases align to TRBD1. The CDR3 runs 14 residues. Losses at the gene ends were 0 bases for V and 4 bases for J; bases not matched to a gene: 2. Germline CDR1 SGHDT, CDR2 YYEEEE. CDR3 in amino acids: CASSLGTGGTEAFF. CDR3 nucleotides: TGTGCCAGCAGCTTGGGAACAGGGGGCACTGAAGCTTTCTTT.

V usage is TRBV28 and J usage is TRBJ2-2; perhaps TRBD2 as D (5 bases). Per the germline V gene, CDR1 is MDHEN and CDR2 is SYDVKM. V lost 2 bases, J lost 1 base, and 14 bases lay in between. This CDR3 region has 17 residues. DNA for the CDR3: TGTGCCAGCAGTTTAATGTTTGGGAGTTTGAACACCGGGGAGCTGTTTTTT. Its translation is CASSLMFGSLNTGELFF. The entire variable domain, with the rest obtained from reference TRBV28 and TRBJ2-2, is as follows: DVKVTQSSRYLVKRTGEKVFLECVQDMDHENMFWYRQDPGLGLRLIYFSYDVKMKEKGDIPEGYSVSREKKERFSLILESASTNQTSMYLCASSLMFGSLNTGELFFGEGSRLTVL.